Here is one TCR beta chain with its context. Its specificity is unknown. Germline CDR1 reads LNHDA; CDR2 reads SQIVND (reference sequence). Trimming shortened V by 2 bases and J by 0 bases, and 8 bases separated the two germline ends. The CDR3 extends over 14 amino acids. The entry originates in a study of T-cell reconstitution after alpha-beta-depleted transplantation in children. Regarding the study as a whole: The authors attributed T-cell counts and diversity one year after transplant mostly to newly produced T cells. Several hundred rapidly expanded clones from non-depleted graft cells reportedly supplied alpha-beta T cells about two months post-transplant. TCRbeta diversity was high at day 60 in some patients (a result of surviving recipient T cells and thymic progenitors).

Preparation of the TCRbeta library used unique molecular identifiers. TCRdb reprocessed the PCR reads with MiXCR, giving one entry per CDR3 protein. Of 490,000 or so distinct CDR3 sequences detected, under 12% appear once; the ten largest clones hold 2% to 2.5%. The chain recombines TRBV19 with TRBJ2-7; weak D call: TRBD2 (6 bases). The sample was PBMCs, taken before TCRalphabeta/CD19-depleted stem cell transplant. The receptor comes from a child younger than 10 with inherited bone marrow failure, due to receive a stem cell transplant. DNA for the CDR3: TGTGCCAGTAGTATAACTAGCCCCTCCTACGAGCAGTACTTC. Translated: CASSITSPSYEQYF.